Following are 28 T cell receptor beta chains from one sample sequenced in a study of stem cell transplantation in POMP-related autoinflammatory disease. TCRdb's table, derived via immunoSEQ multiplex PCR, lists solely in-frame clones and lacks some. The table includes tens of thousands of clones, just over 90% detected once. The source material was CD4+ T cells from PBMCs, sampled after stem cell transplantation. These receptors came from a human patient with POMP-related autoinflammation and immune dysregulation (PRAID). Some of these T cells may belong to the graft donor.

V gene TRBV3-1 (or the pseudogene TRBV3-2) combines with J gene TRBJ2-3; 8 bases are a match to TRBD2. Germline values: CDR1 LGHDT, CDR2 YNNKEL (reference sequence). This CDR3 has 16 amino acids. J gave up 3 bases and V 3 bases, and 8 bases lay outside the gene matches. CDR3: CASSHGGGGGTDTQYF. In nucleotides, the CDR3 is TGTGCCAGCAGCCACGGGGGGGGAGGAGGGACAGATACGCAGTATTTT.

The V call is TRBV19, the J call TRBJ2-2; TRBD1 might be the D (5 bases). This CDR3 comprises 14 residues. Germline CDR1 reads LNHDA; CDR2 reads SQIVND (reference sequence). The V and J ends lost 7 bases and 4 bases respectively, with 13 bases between them. The CDR3 loop reads CASTEIGVTGELFF. The CDR3 nucleotides are TGTGCCAGTACAGAAATAGGGGTCACCGGGGAGCTGTTTTTT.

The chain couples TRBV4-1 to TRBJ1-4; D is ambiguous. Germline-derived CDR1 and CDR2 are MGHRA and YSYEKL. Deletions cut 1 base from V and 3 bases from J, with 12 bases between. The CDR3 sequence is 16 residues long. As DNA, the CDR3 is TGCGCCAGCAGCCAAGTGAGAAAGGCCTCTAATGAAAAACTGTTTTTT. Translating it yields CASSQVRKASNEKLFF.

The rearrangement links TRBV4-2 to TRBJ2-2; D may be TRBD2 (7 bases). The CDR3 sequence is 15 residues long. Trimming took 0 bases from V and 4 from J, leaving 9 bases between them. Germline-derived CDR1 and CDR2 are LGHNA and YNFKEQ. CDR3 protein: CASSQEGGRTGELFF. The CDR3 region has the DNA TGTGCCAGCAGCCAAGAGGGGGGGCGCACCGGGGAGCTGTTTTTT.

This clone has only one observation. The chain combines TRBV7-9 with TRBJ1-1; tentative D call: TRBD1 (6 bases). The germline V gene encodes CDR1 SEHNR and CDR2 FQNEAQ (reference sequence). Trimming cost V 2 bases and J 1 base, with 8 bases left between them. This CDR3 is built from 14 residues. The CDR3 is CASSLQGTNTEAFF. Written as DNA, the CDR3 is TGTGCCAGCAGCTTACAGGGGACGAACACTGAAGCTTTCTTT.

CDR3: CASSSWGAYEQYV. The DNA for the CDR3 is TGTGCCAGCAGCTCGTGGGGGGCTTACGAGCAGTACGTC. This chain joins TRBV11-2 and TRBJ2-7; D tentatively fits TRBD1 or TRBD2 (6 bases each). The length of the CDR3 is 13 residues. Germline V gene data show CDR1 as SGHAT and CDR2 as FQNNGV. V gave up 4 bases and J gave up 4 bases, with 11 bases separating them.

This rearrangement joins TRBV27 to TRBJ2-1; D gene uncertain. The V end lost 2 bases, the J end lost 4 bases, and 3 bases lay between the germline ends. Per germline, CDR1 MNHEY and CDR2 SMNVEV (reference sequence). CDR3 size: 12 residues. CDR3 sequence reads: CASSLRYNEQFF. CDR3 nucleotide sequence: TGTGCCAGCAGTTTAAGGTACAATGAGCAGTTCTTC.

V gene TRBV3-1 (or the pseudogene TRBV3-2) combines with J gene TRBJ2-2, with D perhaps matching TRBD1 (5 bases). The V gene's germline CDR1 is LGHDT and CDR2 YNNKEL (reference sequence). The CDR3 spans 17 residues. Trimming removed 0 bases at V and 4 bases at J, with 15 bases between. CDR3 protein: CASSQDLGLRGTGELFF. The CDR3 region has the DNA TGTGCCAGCAGCCAAGATCTCGGGCTTAGGGGCACCGGGGAGCTGTTTTTT.

This clone has only a few counts. The chain couples TRBV5-4 to TRBJ1-4; 9 bases are shared with TRBD1. The CDR3 has 15 residues. J was trimmed by 3 bases and V by 4 bases; bases with no gene match: 4. From germline, CDR1 is SGHNT and CDR2 YYREEE (reference sequence). The CDR3 spells CASSPWTGANEKLFF. The CDR3, as DNA: TGTGCCAGCAGCCCATGGACAGGGGCTAATGAAAAACTGTTTTTT.

About this clone: Its ends do not fully match the called genes, so a read error is possible. The chain links TRBV10-2 to TRBJ1-1; no definite D call. Germline lookup yields CDR1 WSHSY and CDR2 SAAADI. The length of the CDR3 is 13 residues. CDR3 DNA: TGCGCCAGCACTGAGGAAGCGAACACTGAAGCTTTCTTT. It specifies CASTEEANTEAFF.

The rearrangement links TRBV5-1 to TRBJ2-2, with D perhaps TRBD1 (5 bases). CDR3 length: 14 residues. Trimming took 3 bases from V and 1 from J, leaving 7 bases between them. Germline-derived CDR1 and CDR2 are SGHRS and YFSETQ. The CDR3 spells CASSSRENTGELFF. The CDR3 DNA reads as TGCGCCAGCAGCTCCAGGGAGAACACCGGGGAGCTGTTTTTT.

The chain is built from TRBV6-6 and TRBJ2-1; D not certain. Germline-derived CDR1 and CDR2 are MNHNY and SVGAGI (reference sequence). This CDR3 has 13 amino acids. V was trimmed by 5 bases and J by 4 bases, leaving 9 bases between them. In nucleotides, the CDR3 is TGTGCCAGCAGTCGACCACGGTACAATGAGCAGTTCTTC. This sequence encodes CASSRPRYNEQFF.

The chain joins TRBV5-4 to TRBJ2-1; D is uncertain. Trimming removed 0 bases from V and 6 bases from J, with 10 bases in between. CDR1 and CDR2 from the germline V gene are SGHNT and YYREEE (reference sequence). The CDR3 length is 14 residues. CDR3 sequence (DNA): TGTGCCAGCAGCTTGGATAGGGTACGCAATGAGCAGTTCTTC. Protein sequence: CASSLDRVRNEQFF. Full variable domain (outside the CDR3, taken from reference TRBV5-4 and TRBJ2-1): ETGVTQSPTHLIKTRGQQVTLRCSSQSGHNTVSWYQQALGQGPQFIFQYYREEENGRGNFPPRFSGLQFPNYSSELNVNALELDDSALYLCASSLDRVRNEQFFGPGTRLTVL.

The gene calls are TRBV4-1 and TRBJ2-6; 7 bases align to TRBD1. The CDR3 extends over 17 amino acids. The germline gives CDR1 MGHRA, CDR2 YSYEKL. With 1 base clipped from V and 1 base from J, the junction kept 4 bases outside the gene matches. CDR3 coding DNA: TGCGCCAGCAGCCAAGTTACCAGGGGGTCTGGGGCCAACGTCCTGACTTTC. This gives the protein CASSQVTRGSGANVLTF.

This rearrangement joins TRBV29-1 to TRBJ2-5, with 10 positions matching TRBD1. Germline CDR1 reads SQVTM; CDR2 reads ANQGSEA. The trim removed 7 bases at V and 7 bases at J, leaving 6 bases unmatched. The CDR3 is 12 amino acids. CDR3 amino acids: CSAAGQGVTQYF. The DNA of the CDR3 is TGCAGCGCTGCCGGACAGGGGGTGACCCAGTACTTC.

The chain uses TRBV7-2 and TRBJ2-2, with 10 bases that match TRBD2. Germline V gene sequence: CDR1 SGHTA, CDR2 FQGNSA. V was clipped by 8 bases and J by 6 bases; unmatched bases: 15. The CDR3 loop spans 17 amino acids. CDR3 amino acids: CASARRLAGVNPGELFF. In DNA, the CDR3 is TGTGCCAGCGCCCGGCGGCTAGCGGGAGTGAATCCCGGGGAGCTGTTTTTT.

The gene calls are TRBV19 and TRBJ1-1, with 8 bases matching TRBD1. J was trimmed by 7 bases and V by 7 bases; bases with no gene match: 5. Germline CDR1 and CDR2: LNHDA and SQIVND (reference sequence). The CDR3 length is 12 residues. The CDR3 here is CASKDRESEAFF. The CDR3 DNA is TGTGCCAGTAAGGACAGGGAGAGTGAAGCTTTCTTT.

The chain couples TRBV6-5 to TRBJ2-1; D is uncertain. Germline-derived CDR1 and CDR2 are MNHEY and SVGAGI. The CDR3 consists of 15 residues. Trimming took off 4 bases at V and 0 bases at J, with 10 bases between the two ends. This CDR3 reads CASSSRQSSYNEQFF. In DNA, the CDR3 is TGTGCCAGCAGTTCGCGGCAGAGCTCCTACAATGAGCAGTTCTTC.

This chain joins TRBV19 and TRBJ2-6; 8 nucleotides line up with TRBD1. The CDR3 sequence is 18 residues long. Trimming cost V 3 bases and J 0 bases; bases outside gene matches: 7. CDR1 and CDR2 (germline): LNHDA, SQIVND (reference sequence). The CDR3 reads CASSILGQAYSGANVLTF. The DNA for the CDR3 is TGTGCCAGTAGTATTTTGGGACAGGCCTACTCTGGGGCCAACGTCCTGACTTTC.

The V gene is TRBV6-5, the J gene TRBJ1-4; maybe TRBD1 (6 bases). V lost 9 bases, J lost 6 bases, and 14 bases lay in between. Germline lookup yields CDR1 MNHEY and CDR2 SVGAGI. This CDR3 is built from 13 residues. The CDR3 nucleotides read TGTGCCAGTGAGACTCGGGGGCATGAAAAACTGTTTTTT. Translation gives CASETRGHEKLFF.

This clone was seen just once. The rearrangement joins TRBV5-1 to TRBJ2-1; D might be TRBD1 or TRBD2, each matching 7 bases. This CDR3 spans 18 amino acids. Germline V gives CDR1 SGHRS, CDR2 YFSETQ. V was clipped by 2 bases and J by 3 bases, with 21 bases between them. CDR3 coding DNA: TGCGCCAGCAGCTTCCCTACTTACAGGGGAGGGTACTACAATGAGCAGTTCTTC. It encodes CASSFPTYRGGYYNEQFF.

This clone was recorded only once. This chain links TRBV4-1 with TRBJ1-5, with D possibly matching TRBD1 (5 bases). Trimming stripped 1 base from V and 7 bases from J, with 14 bases between. The CDR3 is 15 amino acids. Germline V CDR1 and CDR2: MGHRA, YSYEKL. The CDR3 DNA sequence: TGCGCCAGCAGCCAAGGTCAGGGTTGGATACAGCCCCAGCATTTT. It encodes CASSQGQGWIQPQHF.

The chain has TRBV15 and TRBJ1-1; possible D gene TRBD1, 5 bases. Germline V gene sequence: CDR1 LNHNV, CDR2 YYDKDF (reference sequence). The CDR3 has 14 residues. Trimming pared 2 bases from V and 4 bases from J, leaving 11 bases between. The CDR3 bases are TGTGCCACCAGCAGAAAAACCGGGGGCACTGAAGCTTTCTTT. This translates into CATSRKTGGTEAFF.

Here the CDR3 DNA reads TGTGCCAGTTCAAGGTGGTACCAAGAGACCCAGTACTTC. It specifies CASSRWYQETQYF. The chain employs TRBV19 and TRBJ2-5; D unclear. The CDR3 runs to 13 residues. Between the trimmed V and J ends, which lost 8 bases and 0 bases, there was a span of 10 bases. Looked up from germline, CDR1 is LNHDA and CDR2 is SQIVND (reference sequence).

The V gene is TRBV5-1, the J gene TRBJ1-6; D perhaps matches TRBD1 (5 bases). This CDR3 spans 15 amino acids. Trimming shortened V by 4 bases and J by 8 bases, and 16 bases separated the two germline ends. Germline loops: CDR1 SGHRS, CDR2 YFSETQ. The CDR3 nucleotides are TGCGCCAGCAGCCCCCGCGAGAGGGGCCATTCACCCCTCCACTTT. Its protein product is CASSPRERGHSPLHF.

The chain combines TRBV18 with TRBJ2-7; 13 bases line up with TRBD2. With 3 bases clipped from V and 6 bases from J, the junction kept 20 bases outside the gene matches. Germline assignment: CDR1 KGHSH and CDR2 LQKENI. This CDR3 comprises 20 residues. This chain's CDR3 is CASSPPRRTSGSFIKGEQYF. The DNA of the CDR3 is TGTGCCAGCTCACCGCCGAGGAGGACTAGCGGGAGTTTCATCAAGGGCGAGCAGTACTTC.

This clone was detected once. The chain has TRBV5-6 and TRBJ2-2; D unresolved. Germline-derived CDR1 and CDR2 are SGHDT and YYEEEE. This CDR3 has 15 amino acids. Trimming removed 2 bases from V and 1 base from J, with 9 bases in between. The CDR3 reads CASSLRVRNTGELFF. The CDR3 DNA is TGTGCCAGCAGCTTACGGGTGCGGAACACCGGGGAGCTGTTTTTT.

The chain employs TRBV5-1 and TRBJ2-3, with 14 bases lining up with TRBD2. Germline values: CDR1 SGHRS, CDR2 YFSETQ. This CDR3 is 17 amino acids long. V trimming: 2 bases; J trimming: 3 bases; junction bases outside the gene matches: 5. The CDR3 reads CASSLPGLAGDTDTQYF. For the CDR3, the DNA is TGCGCCAGCAGCTTACCGGGACTAGCGGGAGATACAGATACGCAGTATTTT.